The clone carrying this T cell receptor beta chain was found once. Its antigen remains unknown. These data are taken from a study of CD4+ T cells in melanoma. Germline V gene lookup returns CDR1 SGHTA and CDR2 FQGNSA. V was shortened by 4 bases and J by 5 bases, with 11 bases between the two germline ends. The CDR3 has 14 residues. Only in-frame clones appear in the TCRdb table, and some are missing; sequencing was by immunoSEQ multiplex PCR. The table includes some 6,800 clones, roughly half detected once. Study results and limitations: CD8+ T cell, macrophage and B cell function reportedly correlated with neoantigen-specific CD4+ T cells. In melanoma, neoantigen-specific CD4+ T cells reportedly differed in differentiation state.

This TCR was sampled from a human donor with melanoma. The V and J genes are TRBV7-2 and TRBJ2-2; no definite D call. Sequenced: cells from a culture (not recorded whether cultured in vitro). For the CDR3, the DNA is TGTGCCAGCAGCTACCCCAGTTGGACCGGGGAGCTGTTTTTT. Translating gives CASSYPSWTGELFF.